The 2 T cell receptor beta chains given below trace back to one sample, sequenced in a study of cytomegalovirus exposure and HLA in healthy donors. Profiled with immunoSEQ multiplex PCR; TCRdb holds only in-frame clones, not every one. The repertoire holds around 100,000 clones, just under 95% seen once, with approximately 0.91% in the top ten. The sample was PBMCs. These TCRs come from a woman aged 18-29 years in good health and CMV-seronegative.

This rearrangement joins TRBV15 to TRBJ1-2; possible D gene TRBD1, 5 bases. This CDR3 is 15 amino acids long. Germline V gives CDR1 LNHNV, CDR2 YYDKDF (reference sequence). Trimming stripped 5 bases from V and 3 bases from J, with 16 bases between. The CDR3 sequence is CATSATRAGYYGYTF. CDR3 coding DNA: TGTGCCACCAGCGCAACCCGGGCAGGGTACTATGGCTACACCTTC. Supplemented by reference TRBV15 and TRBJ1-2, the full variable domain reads DAMVIQNPRYQVTQFGKPVTLSCSQTLNHNVMYWYQQKSSQAPKLLFHYYDKDFNNEADTPDNFQSRRPNTSFCFLDIRSPGLGDTAMYLCATSATRAGYYGYTFGSGTRLTVV.

The CDR3 spells CSVESVPGYTF. Here the CDR3 DNA reads TGCAGCGTTGAATCCGTTCCGGGCTACACCTTC. The chain is built from TRBV29-1 and TRBJ1-2; D uncertain. V lost 2 bases and J lost 8, with 9 bases in between. CDR1 and CDR2 from the germline V gene are SQVTM and ANQGSEA. CDR3 length: 11 amino acids. Full variable domain (rest looked up from reference TRBV29-1 and TRBJ1-2): SAVISQKPSRDICQRGTSLTIQCQVDSQVTMMFWYRQQPGQSLTLIATANQGSEATYESGFVIDKFPISRPNLTFSTLTVSNMSPEDSSIYLCSVESVPGYTFGSGTRLTVV.